This T cell receptor beta chain emerged from a study of control samples from healthy donors and cancer patients (dated by TCRdb to 2019 to 2021). Libraries were built with the immunoSEQ multiplex PCR assay. Not all clones reach the TCRdb copy of this immuneACCESS table, which keeps in-frame sequences only. Checked studies attribute under half of the gap to unresolved V genes and leave the rest unexplained. The sample yields about 50,000 clones; about 93% were counted once. About 20% of the sample is held by the ten biggest clonotypes. A note on this clone: Which antigen it targets is not known. No much larger clone is present one base from it, and per-base qualities are unavailable.

CDR3 length: 12 amino acids, cysteine to phenylalanine. CDR3 DNA is the only sequence kept; it has 36 bases, read in frame from the first base. From a lookup of the germline V gene, CDR1 and CDR2 are MDHEN and SYDVKM. At the junction V is shortened by 3 bases and J by 7 bases, with 7 bases in between. Material: PBMCs. The sequence was collected from a woman aged 50 to 65 with head and neck cancer. The chain joins TRBV28 to TRBJ1-5, with the D segment identity uncertain. The nucleotides read TGTGCCAGCAGTTTTCCCGGGCAGCCCCAGCATTTT. The translation is CASSFPGQPQHF.